Each of the 32 T cell receptor beta chains below was sequenced from the same sample in a study of blood T cells in healthy people across ages. Primed by a sample-barcoded 5' primer and a J-beta primer mix, a second PCR proceeded for roughly 7 to 11 cycles. TCRdb redid the calling of the 5' RACE reads with MiXCR, one entry per CDR3 protein. The profile covers hundreds of thousands of distinct CDR3 sequences, with 20% to 25% appearing a single time and around 9.2% taken by the ten largest. The same sample was also used in a study of T cells of mothers and their children.

Sequenced: blood. The source of these receptors is a boy younger than 18 in good health.

CDR3 in amino acids: CASSLYGVGNEQYF. The CDR3 DNA follows: TGTGCCAGCAGTTTATACGGGGTCGGTAACGAGCAGTACTTC. The rearrangement links TRBV12-3 or TRBV12-4 to TRBJ2-7, with D possibly matching TRBD2 (5 bases). The CDR3 loop spans 14 amino acids. Trimming left V 2 bases short and J 5 bases short, with 13 bases between.

The sample holds a few counts of this clonotype. Here the CDR3 reads CSAGTRRLTDTQYF. CDR3 DNA sequence: TGCAGTGCTGGGACTAGAAGACTCACAGATACGCAGTATTTT. The chain combines TRBV20-1 with TRBJ2-3; 8 bases agree with TRBD2. CDR3 size: 14 residues. Germline V gene data show CDR1 as DFQATT and CDR2 as SNEGSKA (reference sequence). V lost 5 bases, J lost 2 bases, and 6 bases stayed unmatched.

This clonotype occurred a few times. The V call is TRBV3-1, the J call TRBJ2-3; tentatively, D is TRBD2 (7 bases). The V gene lost 8 bases and the J gene lost 6 bases, with 18 bases spanning the gap. The CDR3 has 14 amino acids. Germline CDR1 is LGHDT and CDR2 is YNNKEL (reference sequence). CDR3 DNA sequence: TGTGCCAGCGAAGGGGGGGGAAGAATGGATACGCAGTATTTT. It translates to CASEGGGRMDTQYF.

In this sample, this clonotype turned up a few times. The V and J genes are TRBV10-3 and TRBJ2-7; D may match TRBD1 or TRBD2 (5 bases each). The germline V gene encodes CDR1 ENHRY and CDR2 SYGVKD. The CDR3 has 12 residues. Trimming left V 8 bases short and J 2 bases short, with 10 bases between. The CDR3 is CAIEGETYEQYF. CDR3 DNA: TGTGCCATCGAAGGGGAGACCTACGAGCAGTACTTC.

This clonotype was seen a handful of times. The V and J genes are TRBV25-1 and TRBJ1-5, with TRBD1 as a possible D gene (5 bases). There are 17 residues in the CDR3. The V end was cut by 2 bases, the J end by 0 bases, with 14 bases between. The germline V gene has CDR1 MGHDK and CDR2 SYGVNS. CDR3 loop: CASSEGGRGDSNQPQHF. In DNA, the CDR3 is TGTGCCAGCAGTGAAGGGGGACGGGGCGATAGCAATCAGCCCCAGCATTTT.

A few counts support this clonotype. This rearrangement joins TRBV6-5 to TRBJ2-1; 10 positions match TRBD1. From germline, CDR1 is MNHEY and CDR2 SVGAGI. The CDR3 runs 17 residues. With 4 bases clipped from V and 0 bases from J, the junction kept 6 bases outside the gene matches. In DNA, the CDR3 is TGTGCCAGCAGTTGGGGACAGGGGTCAAGCTCCTACAATGAGCAGTTCTTC. This translates into CASSWGQGSSSYNEQFF.

There are a few counts of this clonotype. This chain links TRBV20-1 with TRBJ2-7; 9 bases fit TRBD1. The CDR3 runs 17 residues. Germline CDR1 and CDR2: DFQATT and SNEGSKA (reference sequence). V shed 6 bases and J 1 base; nucleotides not matched to a gene: 16. The CDR3 loop reads CSATTRRGTGRSYEQYF. As DNA, the CDR3 is TGCAGTGCCACCACAAGAAGAGGGACAGGGCGGTCCTACGAGCAGTACTTC.

The chain is built from TRBV11-3 and TRBJ1-2; tentatively, D is TRBD1 (5 bases). The germline V gene has CDR1 SGHNT and CDR2 YENEEA. V lost 3 bases, J lost 8 bases, and 13 bases lay in between. The CDR3 length is 13 residues. CDR3 sequence (DNA): TGTGCCAGCAGCTTTGTCCGGGACGACGGCTACACCTTC. Translating gives CASSFVRDDGYTF. Filled out from reference TRBV11-3 and TRBJ1-2, the complete variable domain reads EAGVVQSPRYKIIEKKQPVAFWCNPISGHNTLYWYLQNLGQGPELLIRYENEEAVDDSQLPKDRFSAERLKGVDSTLKIQPAELGDSAVYLCASSFVRDDGYTFGSGTRLTVV.

Points on this clonotype: Possible read error: a much larger clone is one base away. The rearrangement joins TRBV9 to TRBJ2-7; no firm D call. Looked up from germline, CDR1 is SGDLS and CDR2 is YYNGEE. Deletions cut 4 bases from V and 3 bases from J, with 5 bases between. This CDR3 region has 11 residues. The DNA for the CDR3 is TGTGCCAGCAGCCCCTACTACGAGCAGTACTTC. Translation: CASSPYYEQYF.

The chain employs TRBV11-3 and TRBJ2-1; no definite D call. The DNA end favors TRBJ2-7, so the J call may be wrong. The CDR3 has 15 residues. The germline gives CDR1 SGHNT, CDR2 YENEEA. The CDR3 nucleotides read TGTGCCAGCAGCTCGTGGGGATATGGGCCGTACGAGCAGTACTTC. This sequence encodes CASSSWGYGPYEQYF.

V gene TRBV18 combines with J gene TRBJ1-4; 10 nucleotides line up with TRBD1. After removal of 4 bases from V and 5 bases from J, the junction contained 1 base not matched to a gene. CDR1 and CDR2 from the germline V gene are KGHSH and LQKENI. This CDR3 contains 14 residues. The CDR3 protein is CASSRQGANEKLFF. CDR3 DNA: TGTGCCAGCTCACGACAGGGGGCGAATGAAAAACTGTTTTTT. The full variable domain, in which reference TRBV18 and TRBJ1-4 provide the parts outside the CDR3, is NAGVMQNPRHLVRRRGQEARLRCSPMKGHSHVYWYRQLPEEGLKFMVYLQKENIIDESGMPKERFSAEFPKEGPSILRIQQVVRGDSAAYFCASSRQGANEKLFFGSGTQLSVL.

On this clonotype itself: One end of the junction varies from germline; a read error may be responsible. The chain combines TRBV29-1 with TRBJ2-1; 8 nucleotides agree with TRBD1. The V gene's germline CDR1 is SQVTM and CDR2 ANQGSEA. The CDR3 sequence is 13 residues long. CDR3 residues: CSVEGQGTNEQFF. The CDR3 bases are TGCAGCGTGGAAGGACAGGGTACCAATGAGCAGTTCTTC.

Note on this clonotype: At one end, the junction sequence differs from germline, possibly due to a read error. The chain recombines TRBV7-7 with TRBJ2-1; perhaps TRBD2 as D (5 bases). Germline V gene lookup returns CDR1 SSHAT and CDR2 FNYEAQ (reference sequence). The CDR3 loop spans 14 amino acids. The CDR3 DNA is TGTGCTAGCAGCTTAGTTCCGGGAACTAGTGAGCAGTTCTTC. Amino acid sequence: CASSLVPGTSEQFF.

This clonotype was counted between two and nine times. The chain employs TRBV27 and TRBJ1-2; D is unresolved. The CDR3 consists of 15 residues. V shed 6 bases and J shed 4 bases, with 18 bases lying between them. Germline loops: CDR1 MNHEY, CDR2 SMNVEV (reference sequence). The CDR3 is CASRSLEGYLYGYTF. The CDR3 DNA follows: TGTGCCAGCAGGTCCCTAGAGGGATACCTCTATGGCTACACCTTC.

This clonotype was seen many times. The CDR3 loop reads CASSSYRYEQYF. CDR3 coding DNA: TGTGCCAGCAGTTCTTACCGCTACGAGCAGTACTTC. The chain employs TRBV2 and TRBJ2-7, with no clear D. Germline V gene lookup returns CDR1 SNHLY and CDR2 FYNNEI. The V and J ends lost 5 bases and 3 bases respectively, with 8 bases between them. This CDR3 spans 12 amino acids.

The J gene is TRBJ2-5, the V gene TRBV21-1; the D call TRBD1 from the table was never checked on the DNA. TRBV21-1 is a known pseudogene. The CDR3 loop spans 14 amino acids. For the CDR3, the DNA is TGTGCCAGCGAGAGGGGGGACTGGCAAGAGACCCAGTACTTC. Residues: CASERGDWQETQYF.

This clonotype was recorded a few times. The J gene is TRBJ2-5, the V gene TRBV28, with 8 bases identical to TRBD2. The J call is in doubt because the DNA end fits TRBJ2-7 better. CDR1 is MDHEN and CDR2 is SYDVKM in the germline V gene. CDR3 length: 15 amino acids. DNA for the CDR3: TGTGCCAGCAGAGGCAGGGGTAGCGGGGCCTACGAGCAGTACTTC. This codes for CASRGRGSGAYEQYF.

Only a few counts were recorded for this clonotype. V gene TRBV12-5 combines with J gene TRBJ2-1; 8 bases agree with TRBD2. The V gene end was trimmed by 5 bases and the J gene end by 0 bases; junction bases not matched to a gene: 6. The length of the CDR3 is 16 residues. Germline CDR1 reads LGHNT; CDR2 reads FRNRAP. CDR3 nucleotides: TGTGCTAGTGGTCCGCGGGGGGACAACTCCTACAATGAGCAGTTCTTC. Its protein product is CASGPRGDNSYNEQFF.

CDR3 loop: CSARVRGAVLPATNEKLFF. Written as DNA, the CDR3 is TGCAGTGCTAGAGTTAGGGGGGCAGTGTTACCTGCAACTAATGAAAAACTGTTTTTT. This chain joins TRBV20-1 and TRBJ1-4; the D gene is possibly TRBD1 (6 bases). This CDR3 is built from 19 residues. The ends were cut back, 1 base at V and 0 bases at J, with 21 bases in the middle. Per germline, CDR1 DFQATT and CDR2 SNEGSKA (reference sequence).

A few counts support this clonotype. The rearrangement joins TRBV20-1 to TRBJ2-7; TRBD1 aligns across 11 bases. V was pared by 1 base and J by 5 bases, with 4 bases of the junction left unmatched. Germline loops: CDR1 DFQATT, CDR2 SNEGSKA (reference sequence). The CDR3 consists of 14 residues. The CDR3 DNA reads as TGCAGTGCTAGAGGGACAGGGGGCATCAACGAGCAGTACTTC. It codes for CSARGTGGINEQYF.

This chain uses TRBV7-9 with TRBJ2-5; 8 bases are a match to TRBD2. The V gene end was trimmed by 3 bases and the J gene end by 5 bases; junction bases not matched to a gene: 8. Germline CDR1 and CDR2: SEHNR and FQNEAQ (reference sequence). This CDR3 has 15 residues. The CDR3 here is CASSFPREGGETQYF. The DNA for the CDR3 is TGTGCCAGCAGCTTCCCCCGGGAGGGCGGTGAGACCCAGTACTTC. Based on the CDR3 plus reference TRBV7-9 and TRBJ2-5, the full variable domain is DTGVSQNPRHKITKRGQNVTFRCDPISEHNRLYWYRQTLGQGPEFLTYFQNEAQLEKSRLLSDRFSAERPKGSFSTLEIQRTEQGDSAMYLCASSFPREGGETQYFGPGTRLLVL.

This clonotype was seen a handful of times. CDR3 nucleotide sequence: TGTGCCAGCAGTTTTCTTCAGGGGGGGATCTCTGGGGCCAACGTCCTGACTTTC. This gives the protein CASSFLQGGISGANVLTF. This chain uses TRBV27 with TRBJ2-6, with D perhaps given as TRBD1 or TRBD2 (7 bases each). V was shortened by 3 bases and J by 0 bases, with 15 bases between the two germline ends. The CDR3 spans 18 residues. Germline CDR1 reads MNHEY; CDR2 reads SMNVEV (reference sequence). Drawing the rest from reference TRBV27 and TRBJ2-6, the complete variable domain is EAQVTQNPRYLITVTGKKLTVTCSQNMNHEYMSWYRQDPGLGLRQIYYSMNVEVTDKGDVPEGYKVSRKEKRNFPLILESPSPNQTSLYFCASSFLQGGISGANVLTFGAGSRLTVL.

This chain links TRBV12-3 or TRBV12-4 with TRBJ2-6, with D possibly being TRBD2 (6 bases). V dropped 2 bases and J dropped 0 bases, with 8 bases sitting between them. CDR3 length: 16 amino acids. The CDR3 here is CASSLPGGSGANVLTF. For the CDR3, the DNA is TGTGCCAGCAGTTTACCCGGGGGCTCTGGGGCCAACGTCCTGACTTTC.

This clonotype has only a few counts. V usage is TRBV27 and J usage is TRBJ1-2, with D hard to call. In germline, CDR1 is MNHEY, CDR2 SMNVEV (reference sequence). CDR3 size: 12 residues. V was trimmed by 10 bases and J by 3 bases, leaving 12 bases between them. Here the CDR3 reads CATSDAYYGYTF. CDR3 sequence (DNA): TGTGCCACCTCTGACGCTTACTATGGCTACACCTTC.

The rearrangement links TRBV19 to TRBJ2-3; 8 bases match TRBD2. The germline V gene encodes CDR1 LNHDA and CDR2 SQIVND (reference sequence). The CDR3 has 15 amino acids. Unmatched junction bases numbered 2, after V lost 3 bases and J lost 0 bases. The CDR3 nucleotides read TGTGCCAGTAGTATCGGGAGGGGGAGCACAGATACGCAGTATTTT. It encodes CASSIGRGSTDTQYF.

A few counts support this clonotype. This rearrangement joins TRBV9 to TRBJ2-6; no definite D call. Germline-derived CDR1 and CDR2 are SGDLS and YYNGEE. The CDR3 totals 16 residues. Trimming removed 0 bases from V and 0 bases from J, with 7 bases in between. CDR3 in DNA: TGTGCCAGCAGCGTAGGAGTGAGCTCTGGGGCCAACGTCCTGACTTTC. It encodes CASSVGVSSGANVLTF.

This clonotype was detected only a few times. The rearrangement links TRBV28 to TRBJ2-7; the D gene is possibly TRBD1 (5 bases). The CDR3 runs to 14 residues. Germline V CDR1 and CDR2: MDHEN, SYDVKM. Trimming removed 7 bases at V and 0 bases at J, with 13 bases between. The CDR3 DNA reads as TGTGCCAGCATTAGCCCAGGGTACTCCTACGAGCAGTACTTC. This gives the protein CASISPGYSYEQYF.

The sample holds a few counts of this clonotype. The chain links TRBV29-1 to TRBJ2-2; TRBD1 aligns across 9 bases. This CDR3 has 17 residues. The junction had 10 bases not matched to a gene; V was cut back by 5 bases and J by 0 bases. CDR1 is SQVTM, CDR2 ANQGSEA, per germline. CDR3 loop: CSVLGQGGSTNTGELFF. CDR3 nucleotide sequence: TGCAGCGTTTTGGGACAGGGCGGATCTACGAACACCGGGGAGCTGTTTTTT.

The chain uses TRBV7-3 and TRBJ2-1; TRBD1 matches at 10 bases. The CDR3 runs to 18 residues. J lost 1 base, V lost 5 bases, and 11 bases had no gene match. Germline V CDR1 and CDR2: SGHTA, FQGTGA. The CDR3 nucleotides are TGTGCCAGCAGCCCCATGGGACGGGGACAGGGGTCCTACAATGAGCAGTTCTTC. Encoded protein: CASSPMGRGQGSYNEQFF.

The rearrangement uses TRBV2 and TRBJ2-3; D perhaps matches TRBD2 (5 bases). Germline V gives CDR1 SNHLY, CDR2 FYNNEI. The CDR3 has 13 amino acids. V dropped 7 bases and J dropped 1 base, with 9 bases sitting between them. CDR3 residues: CASKSGRTDTQYF. The CDR3 coding sequence is TGTGCCAGCAAAAGCGGCCGCACAGATACGCAGTATTTT.

V gene TRBV6-2 or TRBV6-3 combines with J gene TRBJ2-5; D ambiguous. The germline V and J ends were trimmed by 2 bases and 5 bases, with 15 bases remaining between them. Germline-derived CDR1 and CDR2 are MNHEY and SVGEGT. This CDR3 region has 15 residues. The DNA for the CDR3 is TGTGCCAGCAGTTACGCCCCAGTCCGGGTCGAGACCCAGTACTTC. Translation gives CASSYAPVRVETQYF.

This clonotype has a count of ten or more. The chain uses TRBV28 and TRBJ2-5; no clear D gene. CDR1 is MDHEN, CDR2 SYDVKM, per germline. V shed 5 bases and J shed 2 bases, with 12 bases lying between them. There are 14 residues in the CDR3. For the CDR3, the DNA is TGTGCCAGCAGTCCTCGAGGAAGGCAAGAGACCCAGTACTTC. It yields the protein CASSPRGRQETQYF.